The T cell receptor beta chain under discussion was sequenced for a study of T cell repertoires in cytomegalovirus infection. Study conclusions and caveats: The response measured ex vivo was dominated by TCR beta clonotypes (HLA-C-restricted and CMV-specific).

In TCRdb, the reads were re-called with MiXCR into one record per CDR3 protein. This table holds 250,000 to 300,000 distinct CDR3 sequences, approximately 22% found once. This clonotype was counted ten times or more. Antigen specificity is unknown. The input for sequencing was cultured PBMCs, taken from culture after CMV antigen stimulation. The sequence came from a human donor in good health (CMV status not recorded). Some clones in this sample may be carry-over from other donors' samples.

This CDR3 reads CASSSIAQDTQYF. The CDR3 DNA follows: TGTGCCAGCAGTTCGATAGCACAAGATACGCAGTATTTT. The genes are TRBV12-3 or TRBV12-4 and TRBJ2-3; unclear D gene. CDR3 size: 13 residues. The V gene lost 4 bases and the J gene lost 5 bases, with 10 bases spanning the gap.